The T cell receptor beta chain described here comes from a study of T cell responses to AZD1222 COVID-19 vaccine. Study conclusions and caveats: Possibly, clonal diversity was underestimated; donors were largely white British and included more females. Dominant at 160-218 and 743-854, vaccine-associated CD4 TCRs also spanned spike. Spike-specific TCR breadth and depth both grew after two AZD1222 doses.

Germline V lookup: CDR1 MNHEY, CDR2 SVGEGT. This CDR3 is built from 14 residues. Trimming removed 2 bases from V and 4 bases from J; junction bases left unmatched: 3. Sequencing was performed with immunoSEQ multiplex PCR; in TCRdb, only in-frame clones are kept and a portion is missing. This table holds more than 95,000 clones, more than 85% found once. Pooling was applied to second doses at about 4 or about 12 weeks. With respect to this clone: Its specificity is unknown.

The rearrangement uses TRBV6-2 or TRBV6-3 and TRBJ2-5; 8 bases line up with TRBD1. The receptor was derived from an adult who received the AZD1222 COVID-19 vaccine. Sequences were derived from peripheral blood, sampled 28 days after the second AZD1222 dose. CDR3 nucleotides: TGTGCCAGCAGTTACGACAGGGGTATAGAGACCCAGTACTTC. Its translation: CASSYDRGIETQYF.